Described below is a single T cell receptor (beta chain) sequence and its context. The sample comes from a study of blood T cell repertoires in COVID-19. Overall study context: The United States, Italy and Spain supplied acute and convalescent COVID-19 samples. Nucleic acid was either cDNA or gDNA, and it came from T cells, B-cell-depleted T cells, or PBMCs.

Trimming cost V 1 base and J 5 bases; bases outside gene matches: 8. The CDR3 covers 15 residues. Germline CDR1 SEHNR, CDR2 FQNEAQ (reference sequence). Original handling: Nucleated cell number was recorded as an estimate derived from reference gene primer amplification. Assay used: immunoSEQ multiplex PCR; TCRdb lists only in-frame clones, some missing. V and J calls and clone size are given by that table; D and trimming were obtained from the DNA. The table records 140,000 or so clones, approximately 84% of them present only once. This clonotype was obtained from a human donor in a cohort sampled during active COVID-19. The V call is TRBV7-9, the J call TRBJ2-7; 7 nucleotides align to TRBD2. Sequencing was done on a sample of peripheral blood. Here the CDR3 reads CASSLGSSGLNEQYF. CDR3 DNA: TGTGCCAGCAGCTTAGGCTCTAGCGGCCTCAACGAGCAGTACTTC.